These 21 T cell receptor beta chains share one sample of origin, sequenced in a study of OX40 agonist ivuxolimab in advanced cancers. TCRdb keeps only in-frame clones here, not all; method: immunoSEQ multiplex PCR. Altogether around 100,000 clones are present, more than 85% being singletons, with the ten largest covering 0.54%. This specimen consisted of CD4+ or CD8+ T cells sorted from blood, obtained in a trial of the OX40 agonist ivuxolimab. The source of these receptors is an adult with an advanced solid tumor such as melanoma, head and neck, liver or kidney cancer.

The chain couples TRBV6-5 to TRBJ1-3, with 10 bases lining up with TRBD1. The junction had 8 bases not matched to a gene; V was cut back by 4 bases and J by 8 bases. The V gene's germline CDR1 is MNHEY and CDR2 SVGAGI. This CDR3 spans 15 amino acids. The CDR3, as DNA: TGTGCCAGCAGTTCGACAGGGGGCGAGGTGCACACCATATATTTT. Translated, it gives CASSSTGGEVHTIYF.

This clone turned up a few times. This chain uses TRBV2 with TRBJ1-1, with a possible D match to TRBD1 (5 bases). V lost 6 bases and J lost 0, with 8 bases in between. This CDR3 contains 13 residues. Germline values: CDR1 SNHLY, CDR2 FYNNEI. In DNA form, the CDR3 reads TGTGCCAGCAGCAGGGCGGTGAACACTGAAGCTTTCTTT. Protein: CASSRAVNTEAFF. Full variable domain (missing parts from reference TRBV2 and TRBJ1-1): EPEVTQTPSHQVTQMGQEVILRCVPISNHLYFYWYRQILGQKVEFLVSFYNNEISEKSEIFDDQFSVERPDGSNFTLKIRSTKLEDSAMYFCASSRAVNTEAFFGQGTRLTVV.

The J gene is TRBJ2-1, the V gene TRBV11-2; D may be TRBD2 (5 bases). V lost 6 bases and J 0 bases, leaving 12 bases between the germline ends. The V gene's germline CDR1 is SGHAT and CDR2 FQNNGV. The CDR3 is made up of 15 amino acids. In nucleotides, the CDR3 is TGTGCCAGCAGACCTCTCCGGGGCTCCTACAATGAGCAGTTCTTC. This codes for CASRPLRGSYNEQFF.

The V call is TRBV7-2, the J call TRBJ1-4; 7 nucleotides line up with TRBD1. Trimming at V came to 5 bases and at J to 7 bases, leaving 16 bases not matched to a gene. The CDR3 runs 17 residues. Germline-derived CDR1 and CDR2 are SGHTA and FQGNSA. The CDR3 coding sequence is TGTGCCAGCAGCAGACACAAAAAAAACAGGGGTGGTGAAAAACTGTTTTTT. Translation gives CASSRHKKNRGGEKLFF.

The chain carries TRBV19 and TRBJ1-2; D might be TRBD1 (5 bases). The CDR3 has 16 amino acids. Per germline, CDR1 LNHDA and CDR2 SQIVND (reference sequence). Trimming removed 1 base from V and 4 bases from J, with 16 bases in between. The CDR3 DNA sequence: TGTGCCAGTAGTATAGGGACAACCAACTTAGTCTATGGCTACACCTTC. Translating gives CASSIGTTNLVYGYTF.

The chain has TRBV9 and TRBJ1-1; TRBD1 matches at 7 bases. CDR1 SGDLS and CDR2 YYNGEE come from the germline V gene. CDR3 size: 15 residues. V dropped 3 bases and J dropped 4; count of bases not matched to a gene: 9. The CDR3, as DNA: TGTGCCAGCAGCGCGTACAGGGGCAGGATCACTGAAGCTTTCTTT. This encodes CASSAYRGRITEAFF.

This clone is a singleton in its sample. The V gene is TRBV11-3, the J gene TRBJ2-1, with no clear D. V lost 7 bases and J 8 bases, leaving 12 bases between the germline ends. Germline V gene data show CDR1 as SGHNT and CDR2 as YENEEA. CDR3 length equals 12 residues. CDR3 coding DNA: TGTGCCAGCACCGATCGGTGGGATGAGCAGTTCTTC. Protein product: CASTDRWDEQFF.

The chain has TRBV19 and TRBJ2-2; D call uncertain. With 5 bases removed from V and 7 bases from J, the gap between germline ends came to 11 bases. The CDR3 runs 13 residues. CDR1 and CDR2 from the germline V gene are LNHDA and SQIVND (reference sequence). CDR3 nucleotide sequence: TGTGCCAGTAGTGTCGAGTTGGGCGGGGAGCTGTTTTTT. Translation: CASSVELGGELFF.

This clone was observed once. V is TRBV6-1 and J is TRBJ2-5; D possibly corresponds to TRBD2 (6 bases). The V gene's germline CDR1 is MNHNS and CDR2 SASEGT. The CDR3 extends over 14 amino acids. The V and J ends lost 0 bases and 3 bases respectively, with 8 bases between them. The CDR3 loop reads CASSEAGGEETQYF. The CDR3 DNA follows: TGTGCCAGCAGTGAAGCTGGAGGGGAAGAGACCCAGTACTTC.

The chain couples TRBV4-1 to TRBJ1-1; tentatively, D is TRBD1 (6 bases). Germline V gene lookup returns CDR1 MGHRA and CDR2 YSYEKL. Trimming removed 1 base from V and 2 bases from J, with 17 bases in between. The CDR3 is 17 residues long. The CDR3 protein is CASSQVWGAGVNTEAFF. CDR3 nucleotides: TGCGCCAGCAGCCAAGTTTGGGGGGCAGGAGTCAACACTGAAGCTTTCTTT.

J is TRBJ2-2 and V is TRBV10-3; D is uncertain. The germline gives CDR1 ENHRY, CDR2 SYGVKD. Trimming took off 3 bases at V and 4 bases at J, with 3 bases between the two ends. This CDR3 has 12 amino acids. The CDR3 DNA reads as TGTGCCATCAGTGATGGCACCGGGGAGCTGTTTTTT. It specifies CAISDGTGELFF.

This chain uses TRBV6-1 with TRBJ1-2; TRBD1 is a possible D gene (5 bases). Trimming pared 7 bases from V and 4 bases from J, leaving 19 bases between. The CDR3 loop spans 15 amino acids. Germline lookup yields CDR1 MNHNS and CDR2 SASEGT. The CDR3, as DNA: TGTGCCAGCATCGAAATATTGAACAGGCGCTATGGCTACACCTTC. Translating gives CASIEILNRRYGYTF.

This clone was seen once. J is TRBJ2-1 and V is TRBV29-1, with TRBD2 matching over 10 bases. The CDR3 runs 14 residues. The V gene's germline CDR1 is SQVTM and CDR2 ANQGSEA. Trimming cost V 1 base and J 5 bases; bases outside gene matches: 2. The CDR3 sequence is CSVEGTSGDNEQFF. CDR3 nucleotides: TGCAGCGTTGAAGGGACTAGCGGTGACAATGAGCAGTTCTTC.

DNA for the CDR3: TGTGCCAGCAGTAGTTTCCCTTCCGACTACAATGAGCAGTTCTTC. It codes for CASSSFPSDYNEQFF. This chain joins TRBV6-4 and TRBJ2-1; D gene uncertain. Trimming stripped 5 bases from V and 3 bases from J, with 14 bases between. The CDR3 totals 15 residues. Germline V gene lookup returns CDR1 MRHNA and CDR2 SNTAGT.

The chain is built from TRBV11-1 and TRBJ2-2; D unresolved. Germline CDR1 is SGHAT and CDR2 is FQDESV (reference sequence). The ends were cut back, 5 bases at V and 6 bases at J, with 13 bases in the middle. There are 14 residues in the CDR3. The CDR3 is CASSPPNGPGELFF. The CDR3 nucleotides are TGTGCCAGCAGCCCCCCGAATGGCCCCGGGGAGCTGTTTTTT.

V usage is TRBV7-9 and J usage is TRBJ1-4; tentative D call: TRBD1 (6 bases). V lost 4 bases and J lost 8, with 17 bases in between. The CDR3 has 15 amino acids. Looked up from germline, CDR1 is SEHNR and CDR2 is FQNEAQ (reference sequence). The chain's CDR3 is CASSSWTERGEKLFF. CDR3 nucleotide sequence: TGTGCCAGCAGCTCCTGGACAGAAAGGGGGGAAAAACTGTTTTTT.

V gene TRBV4-2 combines with J gene TRBJ2-2; D might be TRBD1 (8 bases). V gave up 4 bases and J gave up 6 bases, with 21 bases separating them. This CDR3 spans 17 amino acids. From germline, CDR1 is LGHNA and CDR2 YNFKEQ. CDR3 in amino acids: CASSLFGQGGLSGELFF. DNA for the CDR3: TGTGCCAGCAGCCTCTTCGGACAGGGAGGGTTGTCCGGGGAGCTGTTTTTT.

The chain recombines TRBV2 with TRBJ2-1; 8 bases match TRBD2. CDR3 size: 15 residues. Germline CDR1 SNHLY, CDR2 FYNNEI. J was trimmed by 0 bases and V by 6 bases; bases with no gene match: 4. This chain's CDR3 is CASRGLAGSYNEQFF. The CDR3 DNA follows: TGTGCCAGCAGGGGGCTAGCGGGCTCCTACAATGAGCAGTTCTTC.

This clone came up once. The chain couples TRBV5-6 to TRBJ2-1; D is unresolved. The germline V gene encodes CDR1 SGHDT and CDR2 YYEEEE. CDR3 size: 13 residues. V was cut by 3 bases and J by 7 bases, with 11 bases left in between. CDR3 nucleotide sequence: TGTGCCAGCAGCTCCCCGAGTCGGAATGAGCAGTTCTTC. This codes for CASSSPSRNEQFF.

The chain uses TRBV6-5 and TRBJ1-2, with D uncertain. This CDR3 has 11 amino acids. The V gene's germline CDR1 is MNHEY and CDR2 SVGAGI. Trimming removed 4 bases from V and 8 bases from J, with 8 bases in between. The CDR3 nucleotides are TGTGCCAGCAGTTCCCGAGGCGGCTACACCTTC. Its protein product is CASSSRGGYTF.

V usage is TRBV4-3 and J usage is TRBJ2-7; D is possibly TRBD2 (5 bases). The V gene's germline CDR1 is LGHNA and CDR2 YSLEER. V was shortened by 1 base and J by 3 bases, with 19 bases between the two germline ends. The CDR3 contains 17 residues. CDR3 sequence: CASSQALTRSTHYEQYF. CDR3 DNA: TGCGCCAGCAGCCAAGCCCTCACTAGGTCCACGCACTACGAGCAGTACTTC.